The 18 T cell receptor beta chains below all came from one sample that was sequenced in a study of cytomegalovirus exposure and HLA in healthy donors. This table comes from immunoSEQ multiplex PCR, and its TCRdb copy is limited to in-frame clones, with some not included. This sample has around 300,000 clones, with 65% to 90% found just once. Sequencing input: PBMCs. The source is a woman in her late teens or twenties in good health and CMV-seronegative.

CDR3 sequence reads: CASSEPGLGSYEQYF. In nucleotides, the CDR3 is TGTGCCAGCAGTGAGCCGGGACTAGGCTCCTACGAGCAGTACTTC. This chain connects TRBV25-1 to TRBJ2-7, with 8 bases aligning to TRBD2. Losses at the gene ends were 3 bases for V and 0 bases for J; bases not matched to a gene: 4. The CDR3 covers 15 residues. Per the germline V gene, CDR1 is MGHDK and CDR2 is SYGVNS.

This clone was counted once. The rearrangement joins TRBV30 to TRBJ2-2, with D possibly being TRBD1 (8 bases). Germline V gene data show CDR1 as GTSNPN and CDR2 as SVGIG (reference sequence). The CDR3 totals 13 residues. Trimming stripped 4 bases from V and 6 bases from J, with 12 bases between. CDR3: CAWKQGGAGELFF. The CDR3 DNA follows: TGTGCCTGGAAACAGGGGGGGGCCGGGGAGCTGTTTTTT.

The chain is built from TRBV7-9 and TRBJ2-6, with D perhaps TRBD2 (5 bases). This CDR3 is 16 amino acids long. Germline CDR1 reads SEHNR; CDR2 reads FQNEAQ (reference sequence). The germline V and J ends were trimmed by 0 bases and 8 bases, with 14 bases remaining between them. Here the CDR3 reads CASSLAERTDSNVLTF. DNA for the CDR3: TGTGCCAGCAGCTTAGCGGAGAGGACGGACTCCAACGTCCTGACTTTC.

The rearrangement joins TRBV4-3 to TRBJ1-2, with a weak D call TRBD1 (6 bases). With 4 bases removed from V and 7 bases from J, the gap between germline ends came to 16 bases. Germline CDR1 LGHNA, CDR2 YSLEER. CDR3 size: 14 residues. The CDR3 protein is CASSPRGGRSGYTF. The DNA of the CDR3 is TGCGCCAGCAGCCCCCGGGGGGGCAGGAGTGGCTACACCTTC.

This chain connects TRBV4-1 to TRBJ2-1; 11 nucleotides align to TRBD2. There are 18 residues in the CDR3. Trimming at V came to 0 bases and at J to 3 bases, leaving 7 bases not matched to a gene. The germline V gene has CDR1 MGHRA and CDR2 YSYEKL. In DNA, the CDR3 is TGCGCCAGCAGCCAAGATCAGGAGCTAGCGGGGGGCTACAATGAGCAGTTCTTC. This sequence encodes CASSQDQELAGGYNEQFF.

The chain joins TRBV5-1 to TRBJ1-2, with no clear D. Germline V gene data show CDR1 as SGHRS and CDR2 as YFSETQ. V lost 2 bases and J 4 bases, leaving 15 bases between the germline ends. This CDR3 region has 15 residues. The CDR3, as DNA: TGCGCCAGCAGCTTAACAGCAACAACTCTCTATGGCTACACCTTC. The encoded protein is CASSLTATTLYGYTF. The entire variable domain, with the rest obtained from reference TRBV5-1 and TRBJ1-2, is as follows: KAGVTQTPRYLIKTRGQQVTLSCSPISGHRSVSWYQQTPGQGLQFLFEYFSETQRNKGNFPGRFSGRQFSNSRSEMNVSTLELGDSALYLCASSLTATTLYGYTFGSGTRLTVV.

The chain recombines TRBV6-1 with TRBJ1-2; D perhaps matches TRBD1 (5 bases). Per germline, CDR1 MNHNS and CDR2 SASEGT. Trimming pared 2 bases from V and 0 bases from J, leaving 16 bases between. This CDR3 spans 17 amino acids. CDR3 sequence: CASSEWVREGANYGYTF. CDR3 coding DNA: TGTGCCAGCAGTGAATGGGTCAGGGAAGGAGCTAACTATGGCTACACCTTC.

There are a few counts of this clone. This chain links TRBV9 with TRBJ1-5; D call uncertain. Trimming pared 0 bases from V and 0 bases from J, leaving 7 bases between. This CDR3 contains 15 residues. Germline loops: CDR1 SGDLS, CDR2 YYNGEE. The DNA for the CDR3 is TGTGCCAGCAGCGTAGGGGCAGATAGCAATCAGCCCCAGCATTTT. The encoded protein is CASSVGADSNQPQHF.

On this clone: The junction differs from germline at one of its ends, possibly a read error. The DNA for the CDR3 is TGCGCCAGCAGCTTGGGGGAGGGGTTTGGTTTTAAGCACCCGAGGAGGATCTTC. This encodes CASSLGEGFGFKHPRRIF. The chain is built from TRBV5-1 and TRBJ2-1; TRBD2 agrees at 7 bases. Germline assignment: CDR1 SGHRS and CDR2 YFSETQ. The CDR3 runs 18 residues.

The J gene is TRBJ1-1, the V gene TRBV5-1; tentatively, D is TRBD1 (5 bases). The CDR3 contains 15 residues. The V gene's germline CDR1 is SGHRS and CDR2 YFSETQ. The V end lost 0 bases, the J end lost 3 bases, and 12 bases lay between the germline ends. For the CDR3, the DNA is TGCGCCAGCAGCTTGGAATGGGGCGAGTACACTGAAGCTTTCTTT. Protein: CASSLEWGEYTEAFF.

V gene TRBV10-1 combines with J gene TRBJ2-1; D gene ambiguous. The CDR3 runs 16 residues. Germline V lookup: CDR1 WNHNN, CDR2 SYGVQD (reference sequence). Between the trimmed V and J ends, which lost 0 bases and 3 bases, there was a span of 12 bases. The CDR3, as DNA: TGCGCCAGCAGTGAGTCGGAGCGCCCCAACTACAATGAGCAGTTCTTC. The encoded protein is CASSESERPNYNEQFF.

This chain uses TRBV19 with TRBJ2-1; perhaps TRBD2 as D (6 bases). Looked up from germline, CDR1 is LNHDA and CDR2 is SQIVND (reference sequence). Trimming removed 7 bases at V and 0 bases at J, with 13 bases between. There are 15 residues in the CDR3. For the CDR3, the DNA is TGTGCCAGTATAGCTAGCGCTGCCTCCTACAATGAGCAGTTCTTC. Translating gives CASIASAASYNEQFF.

Only a few counts were recorded for this clone. This chain joins TRBV30 and TRBJ1-1; 9 nucleotides match TRBD1. V lost 1 base and J lost 4; bases outside the gene matches: 7. The CDR3 length is 15 residues. CDR1 is GTSNPN and CDR2 is SVGIG in the germline V gene (reference sequence). The CDR3 is CAWSAGTGFGTEAFF. The CDR3 DNA sequence: TGTGCCTGGAGTGCAGGGACAGGGTTCGGCACTGAAGCTTTCTTT.

The V and J genes are TRBV11-3 and TRBJ2-7, with 9 nucleotides matching TRBD1. J was trimmed by 5 bases and V by 1 base; bases with no gene match: 9. There are 16 residues in the CDR3. CDR1 and CDR2 from the germline V gene are SGHNT and YENEEA. The CDR3 DNA reads as TGTGCCAGCAGCTTAGCTACGGACAGGGGATGGAACGAGCAGTACTTC. This sequence encodes CASSLATDRGWNEQYF. Drawing the rest from reference TRBV11-3 and TRBJ2-7, the complete variable domain is EAGVVQSPRYKIIEKKQPVAFWCNPISGHNTLYWYLQNLGQGPELLIRYENEEAVDDSQLPKDRFSAERLKGVDSTLKIQPAELGDSAVYLCASSLATDRGWNEQYFGPGTRLTVT.

CDR3 residues: CAIRETVNTEAFF. As DNA, the CDR3 is TGTGCCATCAGGGAAACAGTGAACACTGAAGCTTTCTTT. V usage is TRBV10-3 and J usage is TRBJ1-1, with unresolved D. V was clipped by 6 bases and J by 0 bases, with 8 bases between them. The CDR3 is 13 residues long. CDR1 ENHRY and CDR2 SYGVKD come from the germline V gene.

The chain uses TRBV29-1 and TRBJ2-7, with TRBD1 matching over 8 bases. This CDR3 contains 12 residues. Germline V gene sequence: CDR1 SQVTM, CDR2 ANQGSEA. V shed 6 bases, J shed 6 bases, and the junction held 7 bases outside the gene matches. CDR3 in DNA: TGCAGCGTCCCGGCAGGGGGCCCCGAGCAGTACTTC. Protein: CSVPAGGPEQYF.

The chain recombines TRBV4-3 with TRBJ1-2; 9 positions agree with TRBD1. Trimming cost V 0 bases and J 4 bases; bases outside gene matches: 6. The V gene's germline CDR1 is LGHNA and CDR2 YSLEER. The CDR3 runs to 16 residues. CDR3 bases: TGCGCCAGCAGCCAAGATCTGCCGGGACAGGGCTATGGCTACACCTTC. It codes for CASSQDLPGQGYGYTF.

This clone was seen once. The J gene is TRBJ1-2, the V gene TRBV4-3; 8 positions match TRBD1. With V trimmed by 4 bases and J by 8 bases, 12 bases remained unmatched. Germline-derived CDR1 and CDR2 are LGHNA and YSLEER. The CDR3 runs to 15 residues. The CDR3 DNA is TGCGCCAGCAGCCCCTCTCCAGGCAGGGGGCAGGGCTACACCTTC. Its protein product is CASSPSPGRGQGYTF.